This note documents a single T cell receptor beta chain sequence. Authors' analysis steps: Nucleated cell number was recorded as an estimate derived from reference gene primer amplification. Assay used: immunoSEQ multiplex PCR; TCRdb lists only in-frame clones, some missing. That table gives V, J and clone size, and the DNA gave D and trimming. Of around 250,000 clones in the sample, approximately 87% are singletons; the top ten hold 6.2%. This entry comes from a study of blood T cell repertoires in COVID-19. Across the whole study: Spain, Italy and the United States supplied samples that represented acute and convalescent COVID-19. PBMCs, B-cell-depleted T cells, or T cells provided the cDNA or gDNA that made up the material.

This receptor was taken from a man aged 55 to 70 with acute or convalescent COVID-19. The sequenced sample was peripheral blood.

CDR3 residues: CASSLRRGLAGGDAYEQYF. The CDR3 coding sequence is TGTGCCAGCAGCCTTCGCCGGGGACTAGCGGGAGGGGACGCCTACGAGCAGTACTTC. The chain carries TRBV7-9 and TRBJ2-7; 16 bases agree with TRBD2. This CDR3 is built from 19 residues. Germline values: CDR1 SEHNR, CDR2 FQNEAQ (reference sequence). V lost 5 bases, J lost 2 bases, and 12 bases stayed unmatched.